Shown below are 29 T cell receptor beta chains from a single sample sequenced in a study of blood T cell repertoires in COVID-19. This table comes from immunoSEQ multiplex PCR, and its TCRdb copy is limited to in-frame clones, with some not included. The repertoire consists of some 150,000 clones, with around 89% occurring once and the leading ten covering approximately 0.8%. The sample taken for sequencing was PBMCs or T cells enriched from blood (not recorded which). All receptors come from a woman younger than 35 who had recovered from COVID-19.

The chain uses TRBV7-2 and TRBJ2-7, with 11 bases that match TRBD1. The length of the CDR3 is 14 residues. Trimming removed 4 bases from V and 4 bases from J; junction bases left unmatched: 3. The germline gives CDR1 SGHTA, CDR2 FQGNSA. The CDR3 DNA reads TGTGCCAGCAGCTCAAGGGACAGGGGGTACGAGCAGTACTTC. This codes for CASSSRDRGYEQYF.

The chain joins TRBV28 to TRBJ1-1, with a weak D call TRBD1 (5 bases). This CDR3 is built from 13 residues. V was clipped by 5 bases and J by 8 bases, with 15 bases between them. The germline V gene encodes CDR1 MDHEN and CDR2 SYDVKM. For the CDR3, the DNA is TGTGCCAGCAGTACCACAACAGGAATAGAAGCTTTCTTT. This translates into CASSTTTGIEAFF.

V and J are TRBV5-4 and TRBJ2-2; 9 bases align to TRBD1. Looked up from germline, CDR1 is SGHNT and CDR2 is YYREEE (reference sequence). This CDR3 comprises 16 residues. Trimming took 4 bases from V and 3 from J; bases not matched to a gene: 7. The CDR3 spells CASSPGTGRHTGELFF. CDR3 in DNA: TGTGCCAGCAGCCCAGGGACAGGGAGGCACACCGGGGAGCTGTTTTTT. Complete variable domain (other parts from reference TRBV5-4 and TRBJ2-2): ETGVTQSPTHLIKTRGQQVTLRCSSQSGHNTVSWYQQALGQGPQFIFQYYREEENGRGNFPPRFSGLQFPNYSSELNVNALELDDSALYLCASSPGTGRHTGELFFGEGSRLTVL.

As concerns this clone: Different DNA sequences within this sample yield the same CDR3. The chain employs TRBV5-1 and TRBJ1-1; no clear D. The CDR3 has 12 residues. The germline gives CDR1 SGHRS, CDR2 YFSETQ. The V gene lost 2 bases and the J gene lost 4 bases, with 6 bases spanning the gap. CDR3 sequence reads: CASSLRGTEAFF. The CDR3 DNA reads TGCGCCAGCAGCTTACGGGGCACTGAAGCTTTCTTT.

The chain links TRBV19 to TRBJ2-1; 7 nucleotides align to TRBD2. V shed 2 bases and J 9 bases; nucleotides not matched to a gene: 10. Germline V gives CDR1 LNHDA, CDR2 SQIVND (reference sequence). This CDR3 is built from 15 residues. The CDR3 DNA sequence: TGTGCCAGTAGTATAACGGCCAGTGGGGGGGGTGAGCAGTTCTTC. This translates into CASSITASGGGEQFF.

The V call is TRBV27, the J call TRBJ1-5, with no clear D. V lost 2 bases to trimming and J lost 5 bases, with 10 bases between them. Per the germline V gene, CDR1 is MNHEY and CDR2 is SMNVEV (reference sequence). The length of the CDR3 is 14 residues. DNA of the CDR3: TGTGCCAGCAGTTTAAATCAGGTCTATCAGCCCCAGCATTTT. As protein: CASSLNQVYQPQHF.

The CDR3 is CASSQESARGTDTQYF. The CDR3 nucleotides are TGTGCCAGCAGCCAAGAGTCAGCGAGGGGCACAGATACGCAGTATTTT. The chain has TRBV4-2 and TRBJ2-3; TRBD2 is a possible D gene (5 bases). V dropped 0 bases and J dropped 1 base, with 11 bases sitting between them. The CDR3 spans 16 residues. Germline V CDR1 and CDR2: LGHNA, YNFKEQ.

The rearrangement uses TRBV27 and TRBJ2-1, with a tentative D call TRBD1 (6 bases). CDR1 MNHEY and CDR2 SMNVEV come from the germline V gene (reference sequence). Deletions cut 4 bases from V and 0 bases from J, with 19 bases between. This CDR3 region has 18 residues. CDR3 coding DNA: TGTGCCAGCAGTTCTCCCACTCAGGACAGAAACTCCTACAATGAGCAGTTCTTC. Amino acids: CASSSPTQDRNSYNEQFF.

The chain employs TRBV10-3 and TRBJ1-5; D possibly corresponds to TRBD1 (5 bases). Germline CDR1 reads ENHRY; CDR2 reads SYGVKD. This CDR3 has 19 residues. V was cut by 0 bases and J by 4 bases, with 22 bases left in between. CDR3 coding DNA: TGTGCCATCAGTGAGTCCGCCCTTAGCCATAGAGACAGTAATCAGCCCCAGCATTTT. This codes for CAISESALSHRDSNQPQHF.

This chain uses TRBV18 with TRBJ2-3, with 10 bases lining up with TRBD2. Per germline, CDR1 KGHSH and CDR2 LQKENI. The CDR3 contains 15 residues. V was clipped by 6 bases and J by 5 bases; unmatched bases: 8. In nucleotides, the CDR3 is TGTGCCAGCTCCAATGGGCCTAGCGGGAGAGATACGCAGTATTTT. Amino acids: CASSNGPSGRDTQYF.

The CDR3 nucleotides read TGTGCCATCAGTGAATATACAAAAGGGACAGGGGGACGGCCAGATACGCAGTATTTT. This sequence encodes CAISEYTKGTGGRPDTQYF. The chain is built from TRBV10-3 and TRBJ2-3; the match to TRBD1 covers 11 bases. The CDR3 is 19 amino acids. The V and J ends lost 3 bases and 4 bases, in that order; junction bases with no gene match: 15. Germline V CDR1 and CDR2: ENHRY, SYGVKD.

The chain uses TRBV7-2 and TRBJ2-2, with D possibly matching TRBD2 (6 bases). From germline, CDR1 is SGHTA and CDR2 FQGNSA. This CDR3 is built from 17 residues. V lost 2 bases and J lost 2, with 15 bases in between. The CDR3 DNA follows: TGTGCCAGCAGCTTACGACGGGGCGGGAAAAACACCGGGGAGCTGTTTTTT. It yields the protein CASSLRRGGKNTGELFF.

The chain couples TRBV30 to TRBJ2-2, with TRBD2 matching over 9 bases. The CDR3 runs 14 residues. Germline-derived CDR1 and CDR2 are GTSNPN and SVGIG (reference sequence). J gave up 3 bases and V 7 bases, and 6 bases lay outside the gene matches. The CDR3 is CALSQREDTGELFF. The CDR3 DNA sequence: TGTGCCTTGTCCCAGCGGGAGGACACCGGGGAGCTGTTTTTT.

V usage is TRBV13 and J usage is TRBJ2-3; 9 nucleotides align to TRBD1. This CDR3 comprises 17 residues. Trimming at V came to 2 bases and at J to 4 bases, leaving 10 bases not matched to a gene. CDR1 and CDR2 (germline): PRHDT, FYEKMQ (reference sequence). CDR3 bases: TGTGCCAGCAGCTTAACTCCGGGACAGGGTAGCGCAGATACGCAGTATTTT. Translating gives CASSLTPGQGSADTQYF. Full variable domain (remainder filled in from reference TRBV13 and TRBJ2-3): AAGVIQSPRHLIKEKRETATLKCYPIPRHDTVYWYQQGPGQDPQFLISFYEKMQSDKGSIPDRFSAQQFSDYHSELNMSSLELGDSALYFCASSLTPGQGSADTQYFGPGTRLTVL.

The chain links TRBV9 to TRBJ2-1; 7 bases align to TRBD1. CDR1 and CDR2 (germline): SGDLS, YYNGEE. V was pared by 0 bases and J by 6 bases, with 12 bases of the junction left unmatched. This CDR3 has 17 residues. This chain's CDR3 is CASSVDPLTGFGNEQFF. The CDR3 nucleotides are TGTGCCAGCAGCGTAGATCCCCTGACAGGGTTCGGCAATGAGCAGTTCTTC.

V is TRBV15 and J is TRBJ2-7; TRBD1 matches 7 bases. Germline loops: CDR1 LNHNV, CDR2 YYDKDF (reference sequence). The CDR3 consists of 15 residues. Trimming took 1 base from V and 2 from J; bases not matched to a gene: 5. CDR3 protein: CATSRGRTGAYEQYF. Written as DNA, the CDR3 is TGTGCCACCAGCAGAGGTCGGACAGGTGCCTACGAGCAGTACTTC.

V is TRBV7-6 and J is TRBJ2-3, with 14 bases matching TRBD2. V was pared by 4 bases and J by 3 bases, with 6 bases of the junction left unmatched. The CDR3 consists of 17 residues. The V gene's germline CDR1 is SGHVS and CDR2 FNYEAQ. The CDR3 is CASSSGLAGVGTDTQYF. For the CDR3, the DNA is TGTGCCAGCAGCTCGGGACTAGCGGGAGTGGGAACAGATACGCAGTATTTT.

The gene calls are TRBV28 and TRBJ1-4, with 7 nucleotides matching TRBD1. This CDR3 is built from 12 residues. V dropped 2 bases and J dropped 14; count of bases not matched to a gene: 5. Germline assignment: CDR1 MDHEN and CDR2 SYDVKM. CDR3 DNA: TGTGCCAGCAGTTTAATGGGACAGAGCCTGTTTTTT. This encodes CASSLMGQSLFF.

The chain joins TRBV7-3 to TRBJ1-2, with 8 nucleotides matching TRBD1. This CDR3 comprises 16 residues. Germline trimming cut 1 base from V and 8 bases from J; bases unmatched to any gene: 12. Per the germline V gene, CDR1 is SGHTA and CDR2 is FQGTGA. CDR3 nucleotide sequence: TGTGCCAGCAGCTTAATGACAGGGGCCGCTCTAAGAGGCTACACCTTC. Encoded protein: CASSLMTGAALRGYTF.

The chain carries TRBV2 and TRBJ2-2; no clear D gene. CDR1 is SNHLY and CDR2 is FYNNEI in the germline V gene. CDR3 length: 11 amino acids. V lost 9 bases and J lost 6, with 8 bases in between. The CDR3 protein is CASEISGELFF. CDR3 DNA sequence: TGTGCCAGTGAGATATCCGGGGAGCTGTTTTTT.

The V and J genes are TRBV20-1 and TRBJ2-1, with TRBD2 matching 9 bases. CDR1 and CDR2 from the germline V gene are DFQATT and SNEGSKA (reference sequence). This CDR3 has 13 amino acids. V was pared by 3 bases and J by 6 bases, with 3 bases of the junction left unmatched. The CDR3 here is CSASRLAANEQFF. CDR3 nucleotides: TGCAGTGCTAGTAGACTAGCGGCCAATGAGCAGTTCTTC.

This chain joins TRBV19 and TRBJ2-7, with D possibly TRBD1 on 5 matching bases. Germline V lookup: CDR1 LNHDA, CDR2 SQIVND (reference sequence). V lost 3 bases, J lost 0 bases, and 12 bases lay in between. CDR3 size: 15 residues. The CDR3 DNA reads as TGTGCCAGTAGTATCGCGTCAGGGATCTCCTACGAGCAGTACTTC. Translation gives CASSIASGISYEQYF.

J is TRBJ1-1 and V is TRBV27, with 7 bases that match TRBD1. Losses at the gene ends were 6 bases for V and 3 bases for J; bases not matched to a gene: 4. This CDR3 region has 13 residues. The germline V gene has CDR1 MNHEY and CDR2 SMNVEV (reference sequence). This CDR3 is CASSPGGDTEAFF. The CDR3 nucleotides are TGTGCCAGCAGCCCAGGGGGAGACACTGAAGCTTTCTTT.

Here the CDR3 reads CATSRDKTDTEAFF. The CDR3 DNA is TGTGCCACCAGCAGAGACAAGACAGACACTGAAGCTTTCTTT. This rearrangement joins TRBV15 to TRBJ1-1; perhaps TRBD1 as D (5 bases). Trimming stripped 0 bases from V and 3 bases from J, with 8 bases between. This CDR3 has 14 amino acids. Germline values: CDR1 LNHNV, CDR2 YYDKDF (reference sequence).

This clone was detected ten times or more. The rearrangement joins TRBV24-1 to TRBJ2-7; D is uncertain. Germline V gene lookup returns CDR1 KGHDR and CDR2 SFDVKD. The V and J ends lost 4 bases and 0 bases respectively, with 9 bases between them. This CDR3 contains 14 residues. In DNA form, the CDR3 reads TGTGCCACCAGTGACCCTAGGAGCTCCTACGAGCAGTACTTC. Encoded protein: CATSDPRSSYEQYF.

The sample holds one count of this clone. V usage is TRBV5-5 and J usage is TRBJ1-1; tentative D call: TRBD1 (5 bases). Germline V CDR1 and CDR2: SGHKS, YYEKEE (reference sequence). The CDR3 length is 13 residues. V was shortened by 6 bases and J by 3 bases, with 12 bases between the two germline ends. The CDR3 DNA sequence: TGTGCCAGCACCCCCCGGGGGGACACTGAAGCTTTCTTT. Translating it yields CASTPRGDTEAFF. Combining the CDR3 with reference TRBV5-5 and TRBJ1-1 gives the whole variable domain DAGVTQSPTHLIKTRGQQVTLRCSPISGHKSVSWYQQVLGQGPQFIFQYYEKEERGRGNFPDRFSARQFPNYSSELNVNALLLGDSALYLCASTPRGDTEAFFGQGTRLTVV.

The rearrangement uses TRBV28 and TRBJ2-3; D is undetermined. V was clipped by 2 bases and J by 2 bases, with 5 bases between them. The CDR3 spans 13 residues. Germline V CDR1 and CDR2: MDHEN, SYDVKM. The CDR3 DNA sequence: TGTGCCAGCAGTTTAAGACACACAGATACGCAGTATTTT. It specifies CASSLRHTDTQYF.

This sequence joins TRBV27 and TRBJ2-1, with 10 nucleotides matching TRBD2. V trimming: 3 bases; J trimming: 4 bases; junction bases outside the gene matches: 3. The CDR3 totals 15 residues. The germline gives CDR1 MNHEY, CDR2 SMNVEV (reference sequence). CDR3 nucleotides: TGTGCCAGCAGTTTTAGGACTAGCGGTTACAATGAGCAGTTCTTC. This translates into CASSFRTSGYNEQFF.

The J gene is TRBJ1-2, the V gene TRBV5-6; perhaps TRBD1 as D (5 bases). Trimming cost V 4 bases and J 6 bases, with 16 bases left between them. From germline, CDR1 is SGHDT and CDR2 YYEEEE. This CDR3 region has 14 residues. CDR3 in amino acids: CASSTWGVKDGYTF. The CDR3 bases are TGTGCCAGCAGCACGTGGGGGGTTAAGGATGGCTACACCTTC.